These T cell receptor beta chains were read from a single sample in a study of blood T cell repertoires in COVID-19. The assay was immunoSEQ multiplex PCR, and TCRdb's table has in-frame clones only and misses some. Of about 180,000 clones listed, roughly 88% are singletons. The sample taken for sequencing was PBMCs or T cells enriched from blood (not recorded which). The receptors come from a woman aged 25-40 years who had recovered from COVID-19. Both conserved end residues are part of each CDR3. A D gene is named only where the DNA matches it firmly. Rows may omit the clone size; those that give it use once, few, many or a size class.

CDR3: CASSVGGDVTNTEAFF
DNA: TGTGCCAGCAGTGTGGGAGGGGACGTAACGAACACTGAAGCTTTCTTT
J: TRBJ1-1
D: NA
size: NA
V: TRBV5-6

CDR3: CASSSSRVPGELFF
DNA: TGTGCCAGCAGCTCAAGCAGGGTTCCCGGGGAGCTGTTTTTT
J: TRBJ2-2
D: NA
size: NA
V: TRBV28

CDR3: CASSLEGRGMTEAFF
DNA: TGTGCCAGCAGCTTAGAGGGCAGGGGGATGACTGAAGCTTTCTTT
J: TRBJ1-1
D: TRBD1
size: once
V: TRBV7-3

CDR3: CASSRQQGTRMNTEAFF
DNA: TGCGCCAGCAGCCGACAACAGGGGACCCGCATGAACACTGAAGCTTTCTTT
J: TRBJ1-1
D: TRBD1
size: NA
V: TRBV4-1

CDR3: CASRGQGGTGELFF
DNA: TGTGCCAGCAGGGGACAGGGAGGCACCGGGGAGCTGTTTTTT
J: TRBJ2-2
D: TRBD1
size: NA
V: TRBV28

CDR3: CASSPTGQVYEQYF
DNA: TGTGCCAGCAGCCCCACAGGGCAAGTCTACGAGCAGTACTTC
J: TRBJ2-7
D: NA
size: NA
V: TRBV7-9

CDR3: CASSWGGLASPRDTQYF
DNA: TGCGCCAGCAGCTGGGGGGGCCTAGCGTCACCGAGGGATACGCAGTATTTT
J: TRBJ2-3
D: NA
size: NA
V: TRBV5-1

CDR3: CASAQDSWDTQYF
DNA: TGTGCCAGTGCCCAGGACTCGTGGGATACGCAGTATTTT
J: TRBJ2-3
D: NA
size: NA
V: TRBV12-3/TRBV12-4

CDR3: CACRTVDNSGANVLTF
DNA: TGTGCCTGCAGGACAGTCGACAACTCTGGGGCCAACGTCCTGACTTTC
J: TRBJ2-6
D: NA
size: NA
V: TRBV19

CDR3: CASSLGQNSYEQYF
DNA: TGTGCCAGCAGCTTGGGACAGAACTCCTACGAGCAGTACTTC
J: TRBJ2-7
D: NA
size: NA
V: TRBV5-6

CDR3: CASTPDGVGTEAFF
DNA: TGTGCCAGCACTCCCGACGGGGTCGGGACTGAAGCTTTCTTT
J: TRBJ1-1
D: NA
size: once
V: TRBV7-9

CDR3: CASDRDREAFF
DNA: TGTGCCAGCGACAGGGACCGTGAAGCTTTCTTT
J: TRBJ1-1
D: TRBD1
size: NA
V: TRBV2

CDR3: CASSLRSADEQYF
DNA: TGTGCCAGCAGTTTACGATCAGCGGACGAGCAGTACTTC
J: TRBJ2-7
D: NA
size: NA
V: TRBV12-3/TRBV12-4

CDR3: CAIRSSGGEQYF
DNA: TGTGCCATCCGGTCCTCGGGAGGCGAGCAGTACTTC
J: TRBJ2-7
D: TRBD2
size: NA
V: TRBV10-3

CDR3: CASSEGQGAILGNTIYF
DNA: TGCGCCAGCAGCGAGGGACAGGGGGCGATTCTCGGAAACACCATATATTTT
J: TRBJ1-3
D: TRBD1
size: NA
V: TRBV5-1

CDR3: CSASTEQETQYF
DNA: TGCAGTGCTAGTACAGAACAAGAGACCCAGTACTTC
J: TRBJ2-5
D: NA
size: NA
V: TRBV20-1

CDR3: CASSLGLAKRPYEQYF
DNA: TGTGCCAGCAGCTTGGGACTAGCCAAAAGACCCTACGAGCAGTACTTC
J: TRBJ2-7
D: TRBD2
size: NA
V: TRBV5-4

CDR3: CASRIPGTGLNTGELFF
DNA: TGCGCCAGCAGAATCCCCGGGACAGGTCTGAACACCGGGGAGCTGTTTTTT
J: TRBJ2-2
D: TRBD1
size: NA
V: TRBV5-1

CDR3: CASSYSRGRPGEQYF
DNA: TGTGCCAGCAGTTACTCGCGAGGGCGCCCAGGTGAGCAGTACTTC
J: TRBJ2-7
D: NA
size: NA
V: TRBV6-5

CDR3: CASSPAPTVGTDTQYF
DNA: TGCGCCAGCAGCCCCGCCCCGACTGTGGGCACAGATACGCAGTATTTT
J: TRBJ2-3
D: NA
size: NA
V: TRBV5-1

CDR3: CASSLSATSLSGYEQYF
DNA: TGTGCCAGCAGCTTAAGCGCAACTAGCCTGTCTGGCTACGAGCAGTACTTC
J: TRBJ2-7
D: NA
size: few
V: TRBV7-2

CDR3: CASSLRGNIQYF
DNA: TGTGCCAGCAGCCTAAGGGGGAACATTCAGTACTTC
J: TRBJ2-4
D: NA
size: NA
V: TRBV3-1/TRBV3-2

CDR3: CASCRTANFLAGGPNEQFF
DNA: TGTGCCAGCTGCCGGACGGCTAACTTTCTAGCGGGAGGGCCAAATGAGCAGTTCTTC
J: TRBJ2-1
D: TRBD2
size: NA
V: TRBV18

CDR3: CASSYDRGTEAFF
DNA: TGTGCCAGCAGCTATGACAGGGGAACTGAAGCTTTCTTT
J: TRBJ1-1
D: TRBD1
size: NA
V: TRBV11-2

CDR3: CASSPRGLAGGSRTDTQYF
DNA: TGTGCCAGCAGCCCTAGGGGCCTAGCGGGAGGTTCGCGCACAGATACGCAGTATTTT
J: TRBJ2-3
D: TRBD2
size: NA
V: TRBV7-3

CDR3: CASSISENTEAFF
DNA: TGTGCCAGTAGTATCAGCGAGAACACTGAAGCTTTCTTT
J: TRBJ1-1
D: NA
size: once
V: TRBV19

CDR3: CASRLAGDNEQFF
DNA: TGTGCCAGCAGACTAGCGGGAGACAATGAGCAGTTCTTC
J: TRBJ2-1
D: TRBD2
size: NA
V: TRBV27

CDR3: CASSYLGGADGELFF
DNA: TGTGCCAGCAGTTACCTAGGGGGCGCGGACGGGGAGCTGTTTTTT
J: TRBJ2-2
D: TRBD1
size: few
V: TRBV28

CDR3: CASSILGANQPQHF
DNA: TGTGCCAGTAGTATTTTGGGGGCCAATCAGCCCCAGCATTTT
J: TRBJ1-5
D: NA
size: NA
V: TRBV19

CDR3: CAGPRGQGRGEQYF
DNA: TGTGCCGGACCACGGGGACAGGGTCGGGGCGAGCAGTACTTC
J: TRBJ2-7
D: TRBD1
size: NA
V: TRBV19

CDR3: CASSLRARDYEQYF
DNA: TGTGCCAGCAGCTTAAGGGCCCGGGACTACGAGCAGTACTTC
J: TRBJ2-7
D: NA
size: NA
V: TRBV7-2

CDR3: CASSPPWRFGNTIYF
DNA: TGTGCCAGCAGTCCCCCGTGGAGGTTTGGAAACACCATATATTTT
J: TRBJ1-3
D: NA
size: once
V: TRBV28

CDR3: CASSLAYRGPSYGYTF
DNA: TGTGCCAGCAGCTTAGCGTACAGGGGGCCCAGCTATGGCTACACCTTC
J: TRBJ1-2
D: TRBD1
size: NA
V: TRBV7-9

CDR3: CASSLRGGLAGQGNEQFF
DNA: TGTGCCAGCAGCTTAAGGGGGGGACTAGCGGGACAGGGAAATGAGCAGTTCTTC
J: TRBJ2-1
D: TRBD2
size: NA
V: TRBV7-9

CDR3: CASRGEGEPQHF
DNA: TGTGCCAGCAGGGGGGAGGGGGAGCCCCAGCATTTT
J: TRBJ1-5
D: NA
size: NA
V: TRBV2

CDR3: CASIPTGSTWPRELFF
DNA: TGTGCCAGTATCCCGACTGGGTCTACCTGGCCCCGGGAGCTGTTTTTT
J: TRBJ2-2
D: NA
size: NA
V: TRBV19

CDR3: CASSSGTGSYEQYF
DNA: TGCGCCAGCAGCTCCGGGACAGGGTCCTACGAGCAGTACTTC
J: TRBJ2-7
D: TRBD1
size: NA
V: TRBV4-1

CDR3: CASSARQGRDSPLHF
DNA: TGTGCCAGCAGTGCCCGACAGGGGAGAGATTCACCCCTCCACTTT
J: TRBJ1-6
D: TRBD1
size: few
V: TRBV25-1

CDR3: CASSLLGIGQGPYEQYF
DNA: TGCGCCAGCAGCCTTTTGGGAATCGGACAGGGTCCCTACGAGCAGTACTTC
J: TRBJ2-7
D: TRBD1
size: NA
V: TRBV4-1

CDR3: CASTGSSGLYNEQFF
DNA: TGTGCCAGCACCGGGAGTAGCGGCCTATACAATGAGCAGTTCTTC
J: TRBJ2-1
D: NA
size: NA
V: TRBV6-5

CDR3: CASSFTGTSTDTQYF
DNA: TGCGCCAGCAGCTTTACAGGGACCAGCACAGATACGCAGTATTTT
J: TRBJ2-3
D: NA
size: NA
V: TRBV5-1

CDR3: CASSLARGNSNYGYTF
DNA: TGTGCCAGCAGCTTGGCGCGAGGAAACTCTAACTATGGCTACACCTTC
J: TRBJ1-2
D: NA
size: NA
V: TRBV5-5

CDR3: CASSPPGLVASQYF
DNA: TGTGCCAGCAGCCCTCCGGGACTCGTCGCCTCCCAGTACTTC
J: TRBJ2-7
D: NA
size: NA
V: TRBV7-9

CDR3: CASSLEGPGTQHF
DNA: TGTGCCAGCAGTTTGGAGGGACCAGGGACCCAGCATTTT
J: TRBJ1-5
D: NA
size: few
V: TRBV12-3/TRBV12-4

CDR3: CASSYARDRGLHEQFF
DNA: TGTGCCAGCAGTTACGCCCGGGACAGGGGGCTCCATGAGCAGTTCTTC
J: TRBJ2-1
D: TRBD1
size: NA
V: TRBV6-7